Here is one T cell receptor delta chain with its context. The protein recorded in TCRdb matches a much larger clone and deviates from this DNA's translation at residue 12, suggesting a read error; the protein here is obtained by translating the DNA. TCRdb repeated clone calling on the reads with CATT. Of some 5,000 delta-chain clones listed, 0.35% to 0.45% were seen once; the top ten hold less than 15%. The record originates from a study of gamma-delta chains in newborns, infants, children. Study-wide context: Microbial exposure reportedly drives polyclonal innate γδ T cell expansion after birth.

This CDR3 is 15 amino acids long. Germline lookup yields CDR1 NSMFDY and CDR2 ISSIKDK. What was sequenced was blood. This receptor was obtained from a child who was a newborn, infant or young child, either healthy, febrile or measles-vaccinated (not recorded which). This chain uses TRAV29/DV5 with TRDJ2; 13 bases match TRDD3. The CDR3 DNA sequence: TGTGCAGCTACTGGGGGATACGCTTTGACAGCACGACTCTTCTTT. Its translation: CAATGGYALTARLFF.